Shown below are 11 T cell receptor beta chains from a single sample sequenced in a study of T cell repertoires in cytomegalovirus infection. TCRdb itself ran the reads through MiXCR, one entry per CDR3 protein. Of 450,000 to 650,000 distinct CDR3 sequences listed, around 40% are singletons. These receptors' antigens are unknown. This specimen consisted of cultured PBMCs, obtained from culture after CMV antigen stimulation. Receptors originate from a human donor in good health (CMV status not recorded). Some clones in this sample may be carry-over from other donors' samples.

The CDR3 region is CASSFKRGAGTDTQYF. The CDR3 bases are TGTGCCAGCAGCTTTAAGCGGGGGGCGGGCACAGATACGCAGTATTTT. This chain connects TRBV7-2 to TRBJ2-3; 9 bases match TRBD2. J was trimmed by 1 base and V by 3 bases; bases with no gene match: 5. Germline-derived CDR1 and CDR2 are SGHTA and FQGNSA. This CDR3 comprises 16 residues.

The CDR3 DNA follows: TGTGCCAGCAGCTCGGACAGGCCAATACCTTACTCTGGGGCCAACGTCCTGACTTTC. Encoded protein: CASSSDRPIPYSGANVLTF. The chain combines TRBV7-9 with TRBJ2-6; TRBD1 matches at 7 bases. Trimming took 4 bases from V and 0 from J; bases not matched to a gene: 12. The germline gives CDR1 SEHNR, CDR2 FQNEAQ (reference sequence). The CDR3 runs 19 residues.

This chain uses TRBV18 with TRBJ2-7; D is undetermined. Trimming removed 8 bases at V and 2 bases at J, with 13 bases between. Germline loops: CDR1 KGHSH, CDR2 LQKENI. This CDR3 has 13 residues. The CDR3, as DNA: TGTGCCAGCGCCTGGGGTGAGACCTACGAGCAGTACTTC. This encodes CASAWGETYEQYF. Full variable domain (outside the CDR3, taken from reference TRBV18 and TRBJ2-7): NAGVMQNPRHLVRRRGQEARLRCSPMKGHSHVYWYRQLPEEGLKFMVYLQKENIIDESGMPKERFSAEFPKEGPSILRIQQVVRGDSAAYFCASAWGETYEQYFGPGTRLTVT.

The gene calls are TRBV5-1 and TRBJ2-3; 12 bases map to TRBD2. Germline loops: CDR1 SGHRS, CDR2 YFSETQ. The V and J ends lost 3 bases and 5 bases, in that order; junction bases with no gene match: 7. The CDR3 contains 16 residues. Written as DNA, the CDR3 is TGCGCCAGCAGCTCTCTGACTAGCGGGAGTGTAGATACGCAGTATTTT. Translated: CASSSLTSGSVDTQYF. Combining the CDR3 with reference TRBV5-1 and TRBJ2-3 gives the whole variable domain KAGVTQTPRYLIKTRGQQVTLSCSPISGHRSVSWYQQTPGQGLQFLFEYFSETQRNKGNFPGRFSGRQFSNSRSEMNVSTLELGDSALYLCASSSLTSGSVDTQYFGPGTRLTVL.

This clonotype was recorded a few times. The CDR3 reads CSVETGTARSTDTQYF. In DNA, the CDR3 is TGCAGCGTTGAAACGGGGACAGCCCGTAGCACAGATACGCAGTATTTT. The chain carries TRBV29-1 and TRBJ2-3; 7 positions agree with TRBD1. V dropped 2 bases and J dropped 0; count of bases not matched to a gene: 8. This CDR3 is built from 16 residues. Germline CDR1 reads SQVTM; CDR2 reads ANQGSEA.

This clonotype was recorded many times. The J gene is TRBJ2-6, the V gene TRBV7-2; no clear D gene. Germline CDR1 reads SGHTA; CDR2 reads FQGNSA. With 6 bases removed from V and 1 base from J, the gap between germline ends came to 10 bases. The CDR3 sequence is 15 residues long. CDR3 sequence: CASSRLGSGANVLTF. CDR3 in DNA: TGTGCCAGCAGTCGACTGGGGTCTGGGGCCAACGTCCTGACTTTC.

This clonotype was picked up a small number of times. V usage is TRBV6-1 and J usage is TRBJ2-3; TRBD2 matches 13 bases. Trimming at V came to 7 bases and at J to 6 bases, leaving 10 bases not matched to a gene. Germline lookup yields CDR1 MNHNS and CDR2 SASEGT. This CDR3 spans 16 amino acids. CDR3 residues: CASTSPGTSGTDTQYF. The DNA for the CDR3 is TGTGCCAGCACCAGCCCTGGGACTAGCGGGACGGATACGCAGTATTTT.

V and J are TRBV11-2 and TRBJ2-3; the D is unclear. V was trimmed by 2 bases and J by 2 bases, leaving 23 bases between them. The CDR3 spans 19 residues. CDR1 and CDR2 from the germline V gene are SGHAT and FQNNGV. The CDR3 reads CASSLRLTIALGLTDTQYF. CDR3 DNA: TGTGCCAGCAGCTTACGGCTCACTATAGCTCTTGGTCTCACAGATACGCAGTATTTT.

This clonotype was observed a handful of times. The chain combines TRBV4-3 with TRBJ2-1; 12 bases map to TRBD2. This CDR3 is 23 amino acids long. Unmatched junction bases numbered 24, after V lost 0 bases and J lost 6 bases. Germline loops: CDR1 LGHNA, CDR2 YSLEER. CDR3 coding DNA: TGCGCCAGCAGCCAAGACCCAGAGCCCGGGTCTAGCGGGAGGGCCACCCCCCTCAATGAGCAGTTCTTC. Translation gives CASSQDPEPGSSGRATPLNEQFF.

This clonotype has just a few counts. The V call is TRBV6-2 or TRBV6-3, the J call TRBJ2-7; 9 bases fit TRBD2. V was pared by 4 bases and J by 6 bases, with 7 bases of the junction left unmatched. The germline V gene encodes CDR1 MNHEY and CDR2 SVGEGT. The CDR3 covers 14 residues. The CDR3 sequence: CASSSAPSGTEQYF. The CDR3 DNA sequence: TGTGCCAGCAGTTCAGCCCCTAGCGGGACCGAGCAGTACTTC.

This clonotype has only one observation. V is TRBV25-1 and J is TRBJ1-1, with D tentatively TRBD1 (5 bases). Germline V gives CDR1 MGHDK, CDR2 SYGVNS. V was trimmed by 6 bases and J by 1 base, leaving 15 bases between them. The CDR3 is 15 residues long. In DNA, the CDR3 is TGTGCCAGCAGCGAAGGTCAGGGACGGAACACTGAAGCTTTCTTT. Translated, it gives CASSEGQGRNTEAFF.